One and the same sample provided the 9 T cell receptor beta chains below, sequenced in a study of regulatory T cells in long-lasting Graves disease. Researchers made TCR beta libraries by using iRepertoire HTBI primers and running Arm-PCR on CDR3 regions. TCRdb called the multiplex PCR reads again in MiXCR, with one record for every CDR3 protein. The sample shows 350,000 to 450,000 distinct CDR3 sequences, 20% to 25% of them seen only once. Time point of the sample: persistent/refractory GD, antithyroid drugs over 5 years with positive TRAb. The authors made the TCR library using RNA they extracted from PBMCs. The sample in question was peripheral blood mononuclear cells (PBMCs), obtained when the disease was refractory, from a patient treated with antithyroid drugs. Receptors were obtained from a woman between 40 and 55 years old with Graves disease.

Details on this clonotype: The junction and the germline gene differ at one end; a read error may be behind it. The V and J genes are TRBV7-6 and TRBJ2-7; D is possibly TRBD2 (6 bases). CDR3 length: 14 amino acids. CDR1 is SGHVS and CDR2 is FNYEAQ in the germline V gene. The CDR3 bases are TGTGCCAACAGCTTAGGTAGCGGAGCCTACGAGCAGTACTTC. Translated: CANSLGSGAYEQYF.

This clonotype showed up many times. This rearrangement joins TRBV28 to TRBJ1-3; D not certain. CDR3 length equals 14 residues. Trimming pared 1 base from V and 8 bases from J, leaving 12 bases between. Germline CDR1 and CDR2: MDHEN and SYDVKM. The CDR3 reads CASSLSWRRDTIYF. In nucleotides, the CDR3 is TGTGCCAGCAGTTTATCCTGGAGGCGGGACACCATATATTTT.

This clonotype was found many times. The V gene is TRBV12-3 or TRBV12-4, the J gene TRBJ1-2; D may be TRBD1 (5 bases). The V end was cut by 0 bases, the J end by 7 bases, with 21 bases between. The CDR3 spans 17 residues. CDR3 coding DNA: TGTGCCAGCAGTTTAGCCGAGGGGCAAAGGGGCGCGGGTGGCTACACCTTC. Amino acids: CASSLAEGQRGAGGYTF.

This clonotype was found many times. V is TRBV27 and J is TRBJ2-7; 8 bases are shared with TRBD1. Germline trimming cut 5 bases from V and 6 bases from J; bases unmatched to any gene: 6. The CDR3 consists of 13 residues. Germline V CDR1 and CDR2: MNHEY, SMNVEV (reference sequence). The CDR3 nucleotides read TGTGCCAGCAGTACCTGGACAGGGTCCGAGCAGTACTTC. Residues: CASSTWTGSEQYF.

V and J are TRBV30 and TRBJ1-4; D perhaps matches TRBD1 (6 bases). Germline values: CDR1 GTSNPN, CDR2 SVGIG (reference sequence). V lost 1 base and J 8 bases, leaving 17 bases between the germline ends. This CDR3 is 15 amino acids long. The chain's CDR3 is CAWSGKGGRREKLFF. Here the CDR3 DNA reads TGTGCCTGGAGTGGAAAAGGGGGTCGGAGAGAAAAACTGTTTTTT.

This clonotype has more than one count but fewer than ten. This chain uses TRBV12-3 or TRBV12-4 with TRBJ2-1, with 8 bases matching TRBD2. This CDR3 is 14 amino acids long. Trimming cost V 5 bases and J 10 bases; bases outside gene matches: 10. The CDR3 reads CASSPPGGTREQFF. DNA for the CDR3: TGTGCCAGCAGTCCCCCGGGGGGGACAAGAGAGCAGTTCTTC.

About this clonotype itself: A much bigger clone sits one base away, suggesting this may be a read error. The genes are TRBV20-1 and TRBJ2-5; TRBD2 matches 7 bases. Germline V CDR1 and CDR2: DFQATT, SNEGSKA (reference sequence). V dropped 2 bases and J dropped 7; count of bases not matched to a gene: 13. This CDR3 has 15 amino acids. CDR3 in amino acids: CSARIGPSGRGTQYF. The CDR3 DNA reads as TGCAGTGCTAGAATAGGCCCTTCAGGGAGGGGGACCCAGTACTTC.

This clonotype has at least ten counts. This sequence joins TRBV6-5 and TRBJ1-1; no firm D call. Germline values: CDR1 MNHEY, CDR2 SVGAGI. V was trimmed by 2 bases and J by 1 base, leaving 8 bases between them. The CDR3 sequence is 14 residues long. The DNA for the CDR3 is TGTGCCAGCAGTTACACACAACAGAACACTGAAGCTTTCTTT. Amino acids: CASSYTQQNTEAFF.

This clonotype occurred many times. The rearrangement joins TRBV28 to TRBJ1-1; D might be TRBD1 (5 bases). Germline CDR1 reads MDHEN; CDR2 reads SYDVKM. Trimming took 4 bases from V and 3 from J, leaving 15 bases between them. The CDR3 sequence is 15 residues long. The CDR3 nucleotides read TGTGCCAGCAGTTCTTCAGGGTTCCGGGACACTGAAGCTTTCTTT. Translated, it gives CASSSSGFRDTEAFF. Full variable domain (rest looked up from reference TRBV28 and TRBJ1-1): DVKVTQSSRYLVKRTGEKVFLECVQDMDHENMFWYRQDPGLGLRLIYFSYDVKMKEKGDIPEGYSVSREKKERFSLILESASTNQTSMYLCASSSSGFRDTEAFFGQGTRLTVV.